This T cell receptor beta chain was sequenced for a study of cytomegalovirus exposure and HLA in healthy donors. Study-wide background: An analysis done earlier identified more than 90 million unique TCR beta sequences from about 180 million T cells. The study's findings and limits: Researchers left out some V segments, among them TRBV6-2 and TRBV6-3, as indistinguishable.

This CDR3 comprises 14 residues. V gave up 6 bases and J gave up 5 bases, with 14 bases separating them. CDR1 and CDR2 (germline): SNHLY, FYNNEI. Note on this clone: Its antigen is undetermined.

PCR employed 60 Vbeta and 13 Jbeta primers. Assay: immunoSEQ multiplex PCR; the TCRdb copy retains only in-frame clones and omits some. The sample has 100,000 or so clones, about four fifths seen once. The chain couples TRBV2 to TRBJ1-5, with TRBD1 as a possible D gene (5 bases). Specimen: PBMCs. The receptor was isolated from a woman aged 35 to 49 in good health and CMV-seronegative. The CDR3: CASRGDSLDQPQHF. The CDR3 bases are TGTGCCAGCAGAGGCGACAGCCTAGATCAGCCCCAGCATTTT.